Included here is one T cell receptor beta chain sequence, with context. Data came from immunoSEQ multiplex PCR; TCRdb stores just in-frame clones and leaves some out. The table has a few hundred thousand clones, roughly 85% seen once. This sample is part of a study of blood T cell repertoires in COVID-19. V was cut by 1 base and J by 2 bases, with 9 bases left in between. CDR1 MNHNS and CDR2 SASEGT come from the germline V gene. This CDR3 region has 15 residues. The chain recombines TRBV6-1 with TRBJ1-5; D not resolved. The sequence derives from a woman older than 75 with acute or convalescent COVID-19. Sequencing used peripheral blood. CDR3 loop: CASSEVPSGNQPQHF. The CDR3 DNA reads TGTGCCAGCAGTGAAGTTCCCTCGGGCAATCAGCCCCAGCATTTT.